This TCR beta chain originates from a study of molecular identifiers for immune sequencing clone quantification. Study-wide findings and caveats: Under 1% of molecules in naive cells, but over 97% of effector molecules, belonged to clones above 20 RNA copies.

V was shortened by 4 bases and J by 5 bases, with 18 bases between the two germline ends. Germline CDR1 SGHDT, CDR2 YYEEEE. CDR3 length: 15 residues. Notes on this clonotype: Its matching antigen is unknown.

Naive CD8 T cells were FACS-sorted by CD8+CD4-CCR7+CD45RA+ markers. Libraries of bulk TCR were made by previously described methods (with listed TCR primers). TCRdb used MiXCR to reprocess the PCR reads, holding one entry per CDR3 protein. The sample includes 50,000 to 75,000 distinct CDR3 sequences, 19% of them seen just once. The chain employs TRBV5-6 and TRBJ1-2, with D tentatively TRBD1 (6 bases). Sequencing input: naive CD8+ T cells from blood, with Jurkat cell RNA spiked in. Documented subset: FACS-sorted CD8+CD4-CCR7+CD45RA+ naive T cells. The TCR sequence derives from a human donor in good health. Some libraries in this study had Jurkat cell RNA spiked in. CDR3 DNA sequence: TGTGCCAGCAGCGCTAGACAGGCCCCGATATATGGCTACACCTTC. This sequence encodes CASSARQAPIYGYTF.